The next 23 T cell receptor beta chains were all read from a single sample in a study of blood T cells in healthy people across ages. Next came a second PCR, run for 7 to 11 cycles, which used a sample-barcoded 5' primer along with a J-beta primer mix. TCRdb reprocessed the 5' RACE reads via MiXCR and lists one record per CDR3 protein. This table holds 550,000 to 750,000 distinct CDR3 sequences, roughly 20% found once. Sequencing was carried out using blood. The receptors stem from a man aged 65 to 79 in good health.

This clonotype has just one count. This rearrangement joins TRBV3-1 to TRBJ1-1; the D is unclear. The CDR3 is 12 amino acids. The V end was cut by 0 bases, the J end by 8 bases, with 7 bases between. Germline-derived CDR1 and CDR2 are LGHDT and YNNKEL (reference sequence). The CDR3 loop is CASSQDPGEAFF. The CDR3 DNA follows: TGTGCCAGCAGCCAAGATCCCGGGGAAGCTTTCTTT.

This clonotype has only a few counts. CDR3 in amino acids: CASAGTGLYNEQFF. Written as DNA, the CDR3 is TGTGCTAGTGCCGGGACAGGGCTCTACAATGAGCAGTTCTTC. The chain employs TRBV12-5 and TRBJ2-5; TRBD1 agrees at 9 bases. The DNA end favors TRBJ2-1, so the J call may be wrong. CDR1 and CDR2 (germline): LGHNT, FRNRAP. The CDR3 loop spans 14 amino acids.

In this sample, this clonotype turned up a few times. The gene calls are TRBV6-6 and TRBJ2-1; a possible D gene is TRBD2 (6 bases). CDR3 length: 14 residues. Germline CDR1 is MNHNY and CDR2 is SVGAGI (reference sequence). The germline V and J ends were trimmed by 6 bases and 6 bases, with 15 bases remaining between them. CDR3 loop: CASSYPKTSNEQFF. For the CDR3, the DNA is TGTGCCAGCAGCTACCCAAAGACTAGCAATGAGCAGTTCTTC.

The chain joins TRBV12-3 or TRBV12-4 to TRBJ2-4; a weak D match, TRBD2 (6 bases). The CDR3 is made up of 14 amino acids. V was pared by 7 bases and J by 3 bases, with 13 bases between. CDR3 residues: CASIPGGDKNIQYF. In nucleotides, the CDR3 is TGTGCCAGCATCCCAGGCGGGGACAAAAACATTCAGTACTTC.

The rearrangement joins TRBV6-5 to TRBJ2-7; 9 bases map to TRBD1. Germline lookup yields CDR1 MNHEY and CDR2 SVGAGI. V was clipped by 7 bases and J by 6 bases; unmatched bases: 10. This CDR3 comprises 14 residues. CDR3 sequence reads: CASIPGQGLIEQYF. The CDR3 nucleotides are TGTGCCAGCATACCGGGACAGGGCCTCATCGAGCAGTACTTC.

V gene TRBV7-6 combines with J gene TRBJ2-1; weak D call: TRBD2 (6 bases). Germline CDR1 and CDR2: SGHVS and FNYEAQ. V lost 5 bases and J 7 bases, leaving 21 bases between the germline ends. There are 16 residues in the CDR3. This chain's CDR3 is CASSQQWDSARNEQFF. CDR3 DNA sequence: TGTGCCAGCAGCCAACAGTGGGACTCCGCTCGAAATGAGCAGTTCTTC. The whole variable domain, remainder taken from reference TRBV7-6 and TRBJ2-1, is GAGVSQSPRYKVTKRGQDVALRCDPISGHVSLYWYRQALGQGPEFLTYFNYEAQQDKSGLPNDRFSAERPEGSISTLTIQRTEQRDSAMYRCASSQQWDSARNEQFFGPGTRLTVL.

V is TRBV27 and J is TRBJ1-4; D not certain. Germline CDR1 MNHEY, CDR2 SMNVEV (reference sequence). The CDR3 has 14 amino acids. V lost 3 bases to trimming and J lost 4 bases, with 9 bases between them. CDR3: CASSFQGNNEKLFF. As DNA, the CDR3 is TGTGCCAGCAGTTTTCAAGGGAATAATGAAAAACTGTTTTTT.

This chain uses TRBV6-6 with TRBJ2-1, with a tentative D call TRBD1 (6 bases). Germline CDR1 MNHNY, CDR2 SVGAGI (reference sequence). The V gene lost 10 bases and the J gene lost 1 base, with 14 bases spanning the gap. The CDR3 runs 14 residues. CDR3 bases: TGTGCCACCTCAGCCGGGACATCCTACAATGAGCAGTTCTTC. Translated, it gives CATSAGTSYNEQFF.

In regard to this clonotype: This may be a read error: a much more frequent sequence differs by one nucleotide. The rearrangement links TRBV27 to TRBJ2-7; D remains ambiguous. Germline CDR1 is MNHEY and CDR2 is SMNVEV (reference sequence). This CDR3 region has 14 residues. The CDR3: CASSLRHVIYGQYF. As DNA, the CDR3 is TGTGCCAGCAGTTTAAGACACGTAATCTACGGGCAGTACTTC.

This clonotype was observed a handful of times. V usage is TRBV6-1 and J usage is TRBJ1-5; D is ambiguous. The ends were cut back, 2 bases at V and 3 bases at J, with 14 bases in the middle. Per the germline V gene, CDR1 is MNHNS and CDR2 is SASEGT. CDR3 length: 16 residues. CDR3 amino acids: CASSELGRAANQPQHF. Here the CDR3 DNA reads TGTGCCAGCAGTGAATTAGGCCGGGCGGCCAATCAGCCCCAGCATTTT.

At least ten counts were recorded for this clonotype. The genes are TRBV5-1 and TRBJ2-5, with 7 bases aligning to TRBD1. The CDR3 has 14 residues. V lost 4 bases and J lost 1; bases outside the gene matches: 4. Per germline, CDR1 SGHRS and CDR2 YFSETQ. As DNA, the CDR3 is TGCGCCAGCAGCACCGGGACAGCCCAAGAGACCCAGTACTTC. Amino acid sequence: CASSTGTAQETQYF. Looking up the rest from reference TRBV5-1 and TRBJ2-5 gives the full variable domain: KAGVTQTPRYLIKTRGQQVTLSCSPISGHRSVSWYQQTPGQGLQFLFEYFSETQRNKGNFPGRFSGRQFSNSRSEMNVSTLELGDSALYLCASSTGTAQETQYFGPGTRLLVL.

Only a few counts were recorded for this clonotype. A much larger clone lies one base from this, so it may be a read error. The chain links TRBV27 to TRBJ2-5, with a possible D match to TRBD2 (5 bases). The CDR3 loop spans 13 amino acids. CDR1 is MNHEY and CDR2 is SMNVEV in the germline V gene (reference sequence). CDR3 sequence reads: CACSFMTGETQYF. CDR3 coding DNA: TGTGCCTGCAGTTTTATGACGGGGGAGACCCAGTACTTC.

Only a few counts were recorded for this clonotype. J is TRBJ2-6 and V is TRBV3-1; D is uncertain. This CDR3 has 15 amino acids. Trimming took off 4 bases at V and 0 bases at J, with 7 bases between the two ends. CDR1 is LGHDT and CDR2 is YNNKEL in the germline V gene (reference sequence). The CDR3 DNA sequence: TGTGCCAGCAGCCGTCTGGACTCTGGGGCCAACGTCCTGACTTTC. The encoded protein is CASSRLDSGANVLTF.

J is TRBJ2-3 and V is TRBV7-9, with D possibly TRBD2 on 6 matching bases. V dropped 1 base and J dropped 0 bases, with 11 bases sitting between them. CDR1 is SEHNR, CDR2 FQNEAQ, per germline (reference sequence). The CDR3 loop spans 16 amino acids. The CDR3 nucleotides are TGTGCCAGCAGCTTAGGGGACTCCTCTAGCACAGATACGCAGTATTTT. Its translation: CASSLGDSSSTDTQYF.

This clonotype was observed a few times. J is TRBJ2-5 and V is TRBV4-1; D is undetermined. The CDR3 contains 15 residues. V dropped 10 bases and J dropped 2 bases, with 20 bases sitting between them. The germline V gene encodes CDR1 MGHRA and CDR2 YSYEKL. CDR3 residues: CATQRQQGRQETQYF. In nucleotides, the CDR3 is TGCGCCACCCAGAGGCAGCAAGGGCGGCAAGAGACCCAGTACTTC.

J is TRBJ1-5 and V is TRBV5-6, with 10 bases identical to TRBD1. Germline-derived CDR1 and CDR2 are SGHDT and YYEEEE. This CDR3 spans 16 amino acids. V dropped 2 bases and J dropped 3; count of bases not matched to a gene: 5. The CDR3 nucleotides read TGTGCCAGCAGCTTCGGGACAGGGGCTTTCAATCAGCCCCAGCATTTT. This gives the protein CASSFGTGAFNQPQHF.

This clonotype was picked up a small number of times. The chain carries TRBV4-3 and TRBJ1-4; the D is unclear. Germline V gene sequence: CDR1 LGHNA, CDR2 YSLEER. Trimming stripped 0 bases from V and 1 base from J, with 6 bases between. The CDR3 has 15 residues. CDR3 nucleotides: TGCGCCAGCAGCCAAGATTGGGGAACTAATGAAAAACTGTTTTTT. Protein: CASSQDWGTNEKLFF.

V and J are TRBV20-1 and TRBJ2-5, with D tentatively TRBD1 or TRBD2 (5 bases each). This CDR3 is 13 amino acids long. V lost 3 bases and J lost 3, with 11 bases in between. The germline V gene has CDR1 DFQATT and CDR2 SNEGSKA (reference sequence). CDR3 amino acids: CSASSGAEETQYF. The CDR3 nucleotides are TGCAGTGCTAGCTCCGGGGCGGAAGAGACCCAGTACTTC.

The chain uses TRBV28 and TRBJ2-7; the match to TRBD1 covers 7 bases. This CDR3 region has 16 residues. V shed 6 bases, J shed 3 bases, and the junction held 14 bases outside the gene matches. From germline, CDR1 is MDHEN and CDR2 SYDVKM. The CDR3 region has the DNA TGTGCCAGCAGCACGGACAGGATATCTGTACACTACGAGCAGTACTTC. Encoded protein: CASSTDRISVHYEQYF.

This clonotype was picked up a small number of times. This CDR3 is CASSSVSGRVNKNIQYF. The CDR3 DNA sequence: TGTGCCAGCAGCTCAGTTAGCGGGAGGGTTAACAAAAACATTCAGTACTTC. The chain links TRBV5-5 to TRBJ2-4; 11 bases are shared with TRBD2. Germline CDR1 reads SGHKS; CDR2 reads YYEKEE (reference sequence). The CDR3 spans 17 residues. Germline trimming cut 3 bases from V and 3 bases from J; bases unmatched to any gene: 8. The variable domain in full, completed from reference TRBV5-5 and TRBJ2-4, reads DAGVTQSPTHLIKTRGQQVTLRCSPISGHKSVSWYQQVLGQGPQFIFQYYEKEERGRGNFPDRFSARQFPNYSSELNVNALLLGDSALYLCASSSVSGRVNKNIQYFGAGTRLSVL.

Only a few counts were recorded for this clonotype. This chain links TRBV29-1 with TRBJ2-1, with TRBD1 matching 11 bases. This CDR3 contains 15 residues. CDR1 and CDR2 from the germline V gene are SQVTM and ANQGSEA. V lost 5 bases, J lost 8 bases, and 11 bases stayed unmatched. The CDR3 reads CSVNPGQGVVYEQFF. As DNA, the CDR3 is TGCAGCGTTAATCCGGGACAGGGGGTCGTCTATGAGCAGTTCTTC.

The chain has TRBV2 and TRBJ1-1; D perhaps matches TRBD1 (5 bases). The CDR3 covers 14 residues. The germline V gene has CDR1 SNHLY and CDR2 FYNNEI. The ends were cut back, 7 bases at V and 1 base at J, with 13 bases in the middle. This chain's CDR3 is CASIEGTGNTEAFF. CDR3 DNA: TGTGCCAGCATAGAGGGAACAGGGAACACTGAAGCTTTCTTT.

This clonotype has ten or more counts. V is TRBV3-1 and J is TRBJ2-7; D might be TRBD2 (5 bases). In germline, CDR1 is LGHDT, CDR2 YNNKEL (reference sequence). The CDR3 is made up of 13 amino acids. V was cut by 4 bases and J by 6 bases, with 13 bases left in between. The DNA of the CDR3 is TGTGCCAGCAGCCGGGGAGATATCGGCGAGCAGTACTTC. Translating it yields CASSRGDIGEQYF.